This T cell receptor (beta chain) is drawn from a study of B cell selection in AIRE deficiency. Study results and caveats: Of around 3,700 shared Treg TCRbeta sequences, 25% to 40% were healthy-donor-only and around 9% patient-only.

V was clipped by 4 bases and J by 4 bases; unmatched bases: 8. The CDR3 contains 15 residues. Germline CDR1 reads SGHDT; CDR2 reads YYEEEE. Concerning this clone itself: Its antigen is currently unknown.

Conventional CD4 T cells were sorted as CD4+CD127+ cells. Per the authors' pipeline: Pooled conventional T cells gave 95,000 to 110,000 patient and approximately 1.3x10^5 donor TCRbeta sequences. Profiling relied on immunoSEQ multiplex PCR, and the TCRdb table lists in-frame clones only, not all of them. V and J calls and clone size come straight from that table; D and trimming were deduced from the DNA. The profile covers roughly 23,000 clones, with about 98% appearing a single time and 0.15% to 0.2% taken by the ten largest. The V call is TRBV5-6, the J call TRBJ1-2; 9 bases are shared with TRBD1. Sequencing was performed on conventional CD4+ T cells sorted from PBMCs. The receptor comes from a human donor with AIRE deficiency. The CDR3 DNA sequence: TGTGCCAGCAGCCCCCGGGACAGGGACCTCTATGGCTACACCTTC. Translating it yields CASSPRDRDLYGYTF. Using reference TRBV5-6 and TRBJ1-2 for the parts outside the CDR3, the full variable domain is DAGVTQSPTHLIKTRGQQVTLRCSPKSGHDTVSWYQQALGQGPQFIFQYYEEEERQRGNFPDRFSGHQFPNYSSELNVNALLLGDSALYLCASSPRDRDLYGYTFGSGTRLTVV.